Listed here are 19 T cell receptor beta chains from one sample, sequenced in a study of blood T cell repertoires in COVID-19. The repertoire was sequenced with immunoSEQ multiplex PCR; TCRdb's copy has only in-frame clones and lacks some. The sample lists about 410,000 clones; nearly 90% were seen once. The specimen sequenced was PBMCs or T cells enriched from blood (not recorded which). The receptors shown here come from a woman aged 30 to 39 who had recovered from COVID-19.

V gene TRBV30 combines with J gene TRBJ1-2, with a possible D match to TRBD1 (5 bases). This CDR3 comprises 13 residues. Trimming took 4 bases from V and 4 from J, leaving 13 bases between them. Germline values: CDR1 GTSNPN, CDR2 SVGIG (reference sequence). The CDR3 is CAWMGRDRYGYTF. In DNA, the CDR3 is TGTGCCTGGATGGGGCGGGATCGCTATGGCTACACCTTC.

The gene calls are TRBV4-2 and TRBJ2-2; the match to TRBD2 covers 7 bases. The CDR3 is 16 residues long. Germline values: CDR1 LGHNA, CDR2 YNFKEQ. J lost 9 bases, V lost 9 bases, and 19 bases had no gene match. This CDR3 reads CARAPDHLAVPWELFF. The CDR3 bases are TGTGCCAGGGCCCCGGACCATCTAGCGGTCCCGTGGGAGCTGTTTTTT.

V and J are TRBV28 and TRBJ1-1, with D possibly being TRBD1 (6 bases). Germline values: CDR1 MDHEN, CDR2 SYDVKM. V was clipped by 3 bases and J by 6 bases, with 20 bases between them. This CDR3 is 16 amino acids long. CDR3 sequence: CASSLVPGAKSSEAFF. The CDR3 DNA reads TGTGCCAGCAGTTTGGTGCCAGGGGCAAAAAGCTCTGAAGCTTTCTTT. The variable domain in full, completed from reference TRBV28 and TRBJ1-1, reads DVKVTQSSRYLVKRTGEKVFLECVQDMDHENMFWYRQDPGLGLRLIYFSYDVKMKEKGDIPEGYSVSREKKERFSLILESASTNQTSMYLCASSLVPGAKSSEAFFGQGTRLTVV.

V gene TRBV27 combines with J gene TRBJ2-5; D gene ambiguous. Trimming took 0 bases from V and 5 from J, leaving 19 bases between them. The CDR3 loop spans 17 amino acids. Germline V CDR1 and CDR2: MNHEY, SMNVEV (reference sequence). The CDR3, as DNA: TGTGCCAGCAGTTTATCGGGCATATCCAATCCCATCGAGACCCAGTACTTC. It is translated as CASSLSGISNPIETQYF.

The chain links TRBV2 to TRBJ2-1, with a tentative D call TRBD2 (5 bases). V was trimmed by 5 bases and J by 0 bases, leaving 11 bases between them. The germline CDR1 and CDR2 sequences are SNHLY and FYNNEI. The CDR3 extends over 15 amino acids. CDR3 nucleotide sequence: TGTGCCAGCAGTAGGGCGGGCGGCTCCTACAATGAGCAGTTCTTC. It yields the protein CASSRAGGSYNEQFF.

The rearrangement uses TRBV29-1 and TRBJ2-3; a weak D match, TRBD2 (6 bases). CDR3 length equals 11 residues. CDR1 is SQVTM and CDR2 is ANQGSEA in the germline V gene. Trimming took 4 bases from V and 6 from J, leaving 8 bases between them. For the CDR3, the DNA is TGCAGCGTTGGGGACTCCGATACGCAGTATTTT. Translation gives CSVGDSDTQYF.

V usage is TRBV6-5 and J usage is TRBJ1-3; a weak D match, TRBD1 (5 bases). The CDR3 is 14 amino acids. The V and J ends lost 6 bases and 4 bases respectively, with 13 bases between them. Germline-derived CDR1 and CDR2 are MNHEY and SVGAGI. In DNA, the CDR3 is TGTGCCAGCAGAGGTGGGGGGATCGGAAACACCATATATTTT. This encodes CASRGGGIGNTIYF.

The chain links TRBV19 to TRBJ2-1, with D perhaps TRBD2 (6 bases). This CDR3 comprises 16 residues. Germline V gene lookup returns CDR1 LNHDA and CDR2 SQIVND (reference sequence). Trimming left V 6 bases short and J 0 bases short, with 15 bases between. The CDR3 sequence is CASSLIAESSYNEQFF. CDR3 nucleotide sequence: TGTGCCAGTAGCTTAATAGCGGAAAGCTCCTACAATGAGCAGTTCTTC.

For this clone: The same CDR3 also results from other DNA sequences found in this sample. The V call is TRBV7-2, the J call TRBJ2-1; 8 bases are shared with TRBD1. Per the germline V gene, CDR1 is SGHTA and CDR2 is FQGNSA. The CDR3 length is 15 residues. The junction had 2 bases not matched to a gene; V was cut back by 3 bases and J by 1 base. CDR3 protein: CASSFDRGSYNEQFF. As DNA, the CDR3 is TGTGCCAGCAGCTTCGACAGGGGTTCCTACAATGAGCAGTTCTTC.

The V and J genes are TRBV7-2 and TRBJ1-5; 9 nucleotides agree with TRBD1. The CDR3 loop spans 14 amino acids. Germline CDR1 SGHTA, CDR2 FQGNSA. The trim removed 4 bases at V and 6 bases at J, leaving 4 bases unmatched. The CDR3 nucleotides are TGTGCCAGCAGCTCAAGACAGGGGGTTCAGCCCCAGCATTTT. This translates into CASSSRQGVQPQHF.

V usage is TRBV6-6 and J usage is TRBJ1-1; TRBD1 is a possible D gene (5 bases). From germline, CDR1 is MNHNY and CDR2 SVGAGI (reference sequence). The CDR3 extends over 12 amino acids. Trimming removed 2 bases from V and 7 bases from J, with 8 bases in between. The CDR3: CASSYAGYEAFF. DNA of the CDR3: TGTGCCAGCAGTTACGCAGGGTATGAAGCTTTCTTT.

V gene TRBV4-1 combines with J gene TRBJ1-2; a weak D match, TRBD1 (5 bases). The CDR3 is 17 amino acids. Germline CDR1 MGHRA, CDR2 YSYEKL. With 3 bases removed from V and 0 bases from J, the gap between germline ends came to 17 bases. The DNA of the CDR3 is TGCGCCAGCAGCCATGGTCGGGGGGAGGGGACTAACTATGGCTACACCTTC. Translation: CASSHGRGEGTNYGYTF.

This clone was seen a handful of times. The V gene is TRBV6-4, the J gene TRBJ1-2; D perhaps matches TRBD1 (5 bases). The CDR3 has 16 residues. V lost 0 bases and J 8 bases, leaving 19 bases between the germline ends. Germline values: CDR1 MRHNA, CDR2 SNTAGT. CDR3 region: CASSDSDTKGKLGYTF. CDR3 in DNA: TGTGCCAGCAGTGACTCGGACACAAAAGGAAAATTAGGCTACACCTTC.

This chain uses TRBV24-1 with TRBJ2-5; 8 bases are shared with TRBD1. Germline V gives CDR1 KGHDR, CDR2 SFDVKD. V lost 1 base and J lost 5; bases outside the gene matches: 8. This CDR3 has 16 amino acids. This CDR3 is CATSDFGSGGRETQYF. The CDR3 DNA sequence: TGTGCCACCAGTGATTTCGGGTCAGGGGGCCGGGAGACCCAGTACTTC.

This chain joins TRBV5-1 and TRBJ1-6, with 9 bases aligning to TRBD1. There are 16 residues in the CDR3. The V gene end was trimmed by 5 bases and the J gene end by 7 bases; junction bases not matched to a gene: 10. The germline gives CDR1 SGHRS, CDR2 YFSETQ. This chain's CDR3 is CASRDFLGTGNSPLHF. The CDR3 coding sequence is TGCGCCAGCAGGGACTTCCTTGGGACAGGGAATTCACCCCTCCACTTT.

This clone was seen a handful of times. This chain links TRBV10-3 with TRBJ2-7; no definite D call. There are 13 residues in the CDR3. Trimming took 7 bases from V and 4 from J, leaving 14 bases between them. Germline-derived CDR1 and CDR2 are ENHRY and SYGVKD. The CDR3 DNA follows: TGTGCCATCATGCGGAGTTCGGGTTACGAGCAGTACTTC. Translated: CAIMRSSGYEQYF.

This clone was observed once. The V and J genes are TRBV7-9 and TRBJ1-4, with TRBD1 matching 9 bases. CDR3 length equals 14 residues. Germline CDR1 is SEHNR and CDR2 is FQNEAQ (reference sequence). With 4 bases clipped from V and 8 bases from J, the junction kept 5 bases outside the gene matches. The CDR3 here is CASSYRQGDEKLFF. CDR3 sequence (DNA): TGTGCCAGCAGCTATCGACAGGGGGACGAAAAACTGTTTTTT.

Only one count was recorded for this clone. This chain joins TRBV9 and TRBJ2-3, with D maybe TRBD2 (5 bases). This CDR3 contains 15 residues. The V end lost 0 bases, the J end lost 1 base, and 9 bases lay between the germline ends. Germline assignment: CDR1 SGDLS and CDR2 YYNGEE. The CDR3 sequence: CASSVASRGTDTQYF. Written as DNA, the CDR3 is TGTGCCAGCAGCGTAGCTAGCCGCGGCACAGATACGCAGTATTTT. Looking up the rest from reference TRBV9 and TRBJ2-3 gives the full variable domain: DSGVTQTPKHLITATGQRVTLRCSPRSGDLSVYWYQQSLDQGLQFLIQYYNGEERAKGNILERFSAQQFPDLHSELNLSSLELGDSALYFCASSVASRGTDTQYFGPGTRLTVL.

Points on this clone: Other DNA sequences in the same sample also yield this CDR3. The chain links TRBV4-2 to TRBJ2-6; D unresolved. The germline V and J ends were trimmed by 1 base and 3 bases, with 7 bases remaining between them. CDR1 is LGHNA, CDR2 YNFKEQ, per germline. CDR3 length: 15 residues. CDR3 DNA sequence: TGTGCCAGCAGCCAAGTGCGGAGTGGGGCCAACGTCCTGACTTTC. Residues: CASSQVRSGANVLTF.